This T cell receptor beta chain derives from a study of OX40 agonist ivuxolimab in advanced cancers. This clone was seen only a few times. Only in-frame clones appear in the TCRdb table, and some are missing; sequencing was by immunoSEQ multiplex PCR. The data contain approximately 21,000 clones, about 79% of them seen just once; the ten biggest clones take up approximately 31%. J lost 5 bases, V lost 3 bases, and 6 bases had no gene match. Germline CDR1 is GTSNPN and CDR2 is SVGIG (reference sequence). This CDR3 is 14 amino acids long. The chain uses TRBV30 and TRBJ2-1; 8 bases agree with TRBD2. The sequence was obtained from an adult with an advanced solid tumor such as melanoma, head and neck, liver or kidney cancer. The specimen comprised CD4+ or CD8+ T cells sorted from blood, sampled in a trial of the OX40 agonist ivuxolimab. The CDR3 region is CAWSAGLGDNEQFF. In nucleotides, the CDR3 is TGTGCCTGGAGCGCGGGACTAGGGGACAATGAGCAGTTCTTC.